This T cell receptor (beta chain) was sequenced for a study of blood T cell repertoires in COVID-19. Profiling relied on immunoSEQ multiplex PCR, and the TCRdb table lists in-frame clones only, not all of them. The data show about 210,000 clones, about 81% seen once. The clonotype originates from a middle-aged man who had recovered from COVID-19. The source material was PBMCs or T cells enriched from blood (not recorded which).

The CDR3 DNA sequence: TGTGCCAGCAGCAGGGGAGACTACTATGGCTACACCTTC. Protein: CASSRGDYYGYTF. The chain links TRBV21-1 to TRBJ1-2. TRBV21-1 is deemed a pseudogene. The CDR3 is made up of 13 amino acids.